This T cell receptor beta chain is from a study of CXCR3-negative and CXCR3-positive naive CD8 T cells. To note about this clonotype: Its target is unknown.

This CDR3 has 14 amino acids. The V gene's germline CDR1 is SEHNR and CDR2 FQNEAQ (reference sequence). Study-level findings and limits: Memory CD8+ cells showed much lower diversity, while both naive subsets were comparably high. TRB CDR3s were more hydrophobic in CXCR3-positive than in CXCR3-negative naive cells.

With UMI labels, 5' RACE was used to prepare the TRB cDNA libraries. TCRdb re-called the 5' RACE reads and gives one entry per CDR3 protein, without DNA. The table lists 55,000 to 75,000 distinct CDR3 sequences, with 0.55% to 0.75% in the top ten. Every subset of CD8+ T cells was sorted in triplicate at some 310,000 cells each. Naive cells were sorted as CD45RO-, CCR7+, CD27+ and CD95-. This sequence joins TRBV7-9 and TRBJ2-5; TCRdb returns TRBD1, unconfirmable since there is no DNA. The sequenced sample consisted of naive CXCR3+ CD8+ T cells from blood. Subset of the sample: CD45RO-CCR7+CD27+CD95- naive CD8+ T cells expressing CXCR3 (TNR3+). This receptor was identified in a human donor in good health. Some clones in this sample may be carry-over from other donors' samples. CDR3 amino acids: CASSPRVHQETQYF. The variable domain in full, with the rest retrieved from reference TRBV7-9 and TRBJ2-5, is DTGVSQNPRHKITKRGQNVTFRCDPISEHNRLYWYRQTLGQGPEFLTYFQNEAQLEKSRLLSDRFSAERPKGSFSTLEIQRTEQGDSAMYLCASSPRVHQETQYFGPGTRLLVL.